These T cell receptor beta chains were read from a single sample in a study of neurological immune-mediated disorders. Each CDR3 protein is one row after TCRdb ran MiXCR on the 5' RACE reads. The table lists some 71,000 distinct CDR3 sequences, 9.5% to 13% of them singletons. The sequencing input was PBMCs. These receptor sequences come from a man aged 25 to 40 in good health. Each CDR3 is given with its conserved first and last residue. D genes are given only for firm matches. The size field is filled for only some rows; it gives once, few, many or a size class.

v_gene,abundance,d_gene,j_gene,CDR3aa,CDR3nt
TRBV6-6,many,.,TRBJ2-1,CASSSPEGYSNNEQFF,TGTGCCAGCAGTTCCCCCGAAGGCTACAGTAACAATGAGCAGTTCTTC
TRBV5-1,many,TRBD2,TRBJ2-1,CASASLADHNEQFF,TGCGCCTCAGCCTCCCTAGCGGACCACAATGAGCAGTTCTTC
TRBV7-2,many,.,TRBJ2-3,CASSLLDTQYF,TGTGCCAGCAGCTTATTAGATACGCAGTATTTT
TRBV10-2,many,.,TRBJ2-5,CASSERGGQGARETQYF,TGCGCCAGCAGTGAGCGGGGGGGGCAGGGGGCACGGGAGACCCAGTACTTC
TRBV7-2,many,.,TRBJ2-7,CASSLARTYEQYF,TGTGCCAGCAGCTTAGCGAGAACGTACGAGCAGTACTTC
TRBV9,many,TRBD2,TRBJ2-1,CASSVSRSVGWGLVDNEQFF,TGTGCCAGCAGCGTCTCCCGCAGCGTAGGGTGGGGACTAGTTGACAATGAGCAGTTCTTC
TRBV14,many,TRBD2,TRBJ2-1,CASSNRDYYNEQFF,TGTGCCAGCTCAAACCGGGACTACTACAATGAGCAGTTCTTC
TRBV15,many,TRBD2,TRBJ2-5,CATSRENDSSGRPRWTQYF,TGTGCCACCAGCAGAGAGAACGACTCTAGCGGGAGGCCACGATGGACCCAGTACTTC
TRBV5-1,.,.,TRBJ2-2,CASSLTGLLEGELFF,TGCGCCAGCAGCCTTACGGGACTCCTGGAGGGGGAGCTGTTTTTT
TRBV5-1,.,TRBD2,TRBJ2-1,CASSTGLAESNEQFF,TGCGCCAGCAGCACTGGACTAGCGGAGTCCAATGAGCAGTTCTTC
TRBV29-1,.,TRBD1,TRBJ2-5,CSVVKDRGGETQYF,TGCAGCGTTGTTAAGGACAGGGGTGGAGAGACCCAGTACTTC
TRBV28,many,.,TRBJ1-5,CASTLAGVLVFGNQPQHF,TGTGCCAGCACCCTCGCAGGGGTTCTGGTGTTTGGCAATCAGCCCCAGCATTTT
TRBV5-1,many,.,TRBJ2-2,CASSLAVSTGELSF,TGCGCCAGCAGCTTGGCAGTGAGCACCGGGGAGCTGTCTTTT
TRBV4-1,many,.,TRBJ1-1,CASSRDPLGDTEAFF,TGCGCCAGCAGCCGGGACCCTCTGGGGGACACTGAAGCTTTCTTT
TRBV11-2,many,.,TRBJ2-3,CASSFNGYPDTQYF,TGTGCCAGCAGCTTTAATGGTTACCCAGATACGCAGTATTTT
TRBV7-8,many,.,TRBJ1-1,CASSFPGRDTEAFF,TGTGCCAGCAGCTTTCCAGGAAGAGACACTGAAGCTTTCTTT
TRBV28,many,.,TRBJ2-7,CASSLGGPREQYF,TGTGCCAGCAGTTTAGGGGGTCCGAGGGAGCAGTACTTC
TRBV5-1,many,.,TRBJ1-2,CASSLVSDFYGYTF,TGCGCCAGCAGCCTCGTTTCGGATTTCTATGGCTACACCTTC